This TCR beta chain came from a study of blood T cell repertoires in COVID-19. The method was immunoSEQ multiplex PCR; TCRdb's version includes in-frame clones alone and lacks a portion of them. The table lists around 250,000 clones, roughly 83% of them singletons. Trimming removed 4 bases at V and 0 bases at J, with 13 bases between. The CDR3 runs 15 residues. Per the germline V gene, CDR1 is SGDLS and CDR2 is YYNGEE. This clonotype was sampled from a man between 60 and 75 years old who had recovered from COVID-19. The specimen was peripheral blood. The chain has TRBV9 and TRBJ1-1; TRBD1 is a possible D gene (5 bases). In nucleotides, the CDR3 is TGTGCCAGCAGCTCAAGCCGGGGGTTGAACACTGAAGCTTTCTTT. Its protein is CASSSSRGLNTEAFF.